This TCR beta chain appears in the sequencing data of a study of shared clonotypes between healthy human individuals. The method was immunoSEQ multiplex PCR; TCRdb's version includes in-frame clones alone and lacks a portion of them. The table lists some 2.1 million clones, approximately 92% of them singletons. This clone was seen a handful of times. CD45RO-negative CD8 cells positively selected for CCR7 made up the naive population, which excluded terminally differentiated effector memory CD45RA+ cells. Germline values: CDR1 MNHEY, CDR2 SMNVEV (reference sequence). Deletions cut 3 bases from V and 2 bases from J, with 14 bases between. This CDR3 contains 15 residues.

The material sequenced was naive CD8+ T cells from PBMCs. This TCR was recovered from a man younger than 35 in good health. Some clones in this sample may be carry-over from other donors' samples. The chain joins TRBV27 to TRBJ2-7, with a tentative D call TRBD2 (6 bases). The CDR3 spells CASSFRSGRTYEQYF. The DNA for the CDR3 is TGTGCCAGCAGTTTTAGGTCAGGGAGGACCTACGAGCAGTACTTC.